This is a list of T cell receptor beta chains from one sample in a study of T cells in Graves' hyperthyroidism and ophthalmopathy. TCRdb re-analysed the multiplex PCR reads in MiXCR, keeping a single row per CDR3 protein. The table records hundreds of thousands of distinct CDR3 sequences, around 38% of them present only once. Sequences were obtained from blood. All receptors derive from a young man with Graves' hyperthyroidism. CDR3s include the opening cysteine and the closing phenylalanine or tryptophan. Each record gives: clone size, V gene, D gene, J gene, CDR3 protein, CDR3 DNA. A D gene is named only where the DNA matches it firmly. Clone size is not always given. Where it is, it says once, few, many or a class for expanded clones.

many	TRBV4-1	-	TRBJ1-1	CASSQRLNTEAFF	TGTGCCAGCAGCCAGAGGCTGAACACTGAAGCTTTCTTT
once	TRBV10-3	-	TRBJ1-1	CAISAAPQMNTEAFF	TGTGCCATCAGCGCAGCCCCCCAAATGAACACTGAAGCTTTCTTT
-	TRBV29-1	TRBD1	TRBJ1-4	CSVADRGEKLFF	TGCAGCGTTGCTGACAGGGGTGAAAAACTGTTTTTT
few	TRBV5-1	-	TRBJ2-7	CASSPVGVYEQYF	TGCGCCAGCAGCCCGGTCGGGGTGTACGAGCAGTACTTC
-	TRBV7-9	TRBD1	TRBJ2-2	CASSVQGAHGELFF	TGTGCCAGCAGCGTTCAGGGGGCCCACGGGGAGCTGTTTTTT
-	TRBV15	-	TRBJ2-7	CATRISGTPYEQYF	TGTGCCACCAGAATATCAGGGACACCCTACGAGCAGTACTTC
many	TRBV7-8	TRBD1	TRBJ1-2	CASSHFDRDYGYTF	TGTGCCAGCAGCCACTTCGACAGGGACTATGGCTACACCTTC
many	TRBV7-2	-	TRBJ2-5	CASIPGDNQETQYF	TGTGCCAGCATCCCCGGGGACAATCAAGAGACCCAGTACTTC
many	TRBV7-2	-	TRBJ1-3	CASTTSLGSGNTIYF	TGTGCCAGCACTACAAGTCTGGGCTCTGGAAACACCATATATTTT
-	TRBV7-8	TRBD1	TRBJ2-5	CASSLWDRDAGTQYF	TGTGCCAGCAGCTTATGGGACAGGGACGCAGGGACCCAGTACTTC
many	TRBV7-2	-	TRBJ1-1	CASSLVYTVDTEAFF	TGTGCCAGCAGCTTAGTCTACACCGTAGACACTGAAGCTTTCTTT
-	TRBV7-9	-	TRBJ1-4	CASSLDQVEKLFF	TGTGCCAGCAGCCTTGATCAGGTAGAAAAACTGTTTTTT
once	TRBV15	-	TRBJ2-2	CATSSVSAGGTNTGELFF	TGTGCCACCAGCAGCGTATCGGCAGGGGGGACGAACACCGGGGAGCTGTTTTTT
few	TRBV24-1	-	TRBJ2-2	CASSSWATGELFF	TGTGCCAGCAGTTCTTGGGCCACCGGGGAGCTGTTTTTT
-	TRBV20-1	-	TRBJ2-5	CSARVGAF	TGCAGTGCTAGAGTCGGGGCTTTC
-	TRBV7-9	-	TRBJ1-1	CASSFDRVGAFF	TGTGCCAGCAGCTTTGATAGGGTTGGGGCTTTCTTT
-	TRBV29-1	-	TRBJ1-1	CSVKTMNTEAFF	TGCAGCGTTAAAACGATGAACACTGAAGCTTTCTTT
-	TRBV15	TRBD2	TRBJ2-5	CATSSGSGGAGETQYF	TGTGCCACCAGCAGCGGTAGCGGGGGGGCCGGTGAGACCCAGTACTTC
-	TRBV10-3	-	TRBJ1-2	CAINDKYYGYTF	TGTGCCATCAACGACAAGTACTATGGCTACACCTTC
few	TRBV19	TRBD2	TRBJ2-2	CASSTGWASGFGELFF	TGTGCCAGTAGTACCGGTTGGGCTAGCGGGTTCGGGGAGCTGTTTTTT
many	TRBV4-2	-	TRBJ2-5	CASEQGETQYF	TGTGCCAGCGAGCAGGGGGAGACCCAGTACTTC
few	TRBV11-2	-	TRBJ2-7	CASSLRQHSYEQYF	TGTGCCAGCAGCTTAAGACAGCACTCCTACGAGCAGTACTTC
many	TRBV7-3	-	TRBJ1-1	CASSLMGMNTEAFF	TGTGCCAGCAGCTTAATGGGCATGAACACTGAAGCTTTCTTT
many	TRBV7-9	-	TRBJ1-1	CASISKNTEAFF	TGTGCCAGCATATCTAAGAACACTGAAGCTTTCTTT
many	TRBV29-1	TRBD1	TRBJ1-1	CSVHPTGRAFF	TGCAGCGTTCACCCGACAGGGAGAGCTTTCTTT
many	TRBV29-1	-	TRBJ1-2	CSVAGAYGYTF	TGCAGCGTTGCGGGGGCCTATGGCTACACCTTC
many	TRBV29-1	-	TRBJ1-1	CSVDSGIGYTEAFF	TGCAGCGTTGACTCAGGGATTGGGTACACTGAAGCTTTCTTT
-	TRBV7-2	TRBD1	TRBJ1-1	CASSRDRGLGNTEAFF	TGTGCCAGCAGCCGGGACAGGGGGCTTGGGAACACTGAAGCTTTCTTT
-	TRBV5-1	-	TRBJ1-2	CASSIPDGMRTF	TGCGCCAGCAGCATCCCGGACGGCATGAGAACCTTC
-	TRBV29-1	-	TRBJ1-2	CSVTGLYGYTF	TGCAGCGTGACAGGTCTCTATGGCTACACCTTC
few	TRBV7-2	-	TRBJ1-5	CASSFINSNQPQHF	TGTGCCAGCAGCTTCATTAATAGCAATCAGCCCCAGCATTTT
many	TRBV10-2	TRBD1	TRBJ1-5	CASKTGVSNQPQHF	TGCGCCAGCAAGACAGGGGTTAGCAATCAGCCCCAGCATTTT
few	TRBV20-1	TRBD1	TRBJ1-4	CSARPGTDYEKLFF	TGCAGTGCTAGGCCCGGGACAGATTATGAAAAACTGTTTTTT
few	TRBV20-1	-	TRBJ1-5	CSARTPGHTNQPQHF	TGCAGTGCTCGGACGCCGGGACACACCAATCAGCCCCAGCATTTT
-	TRBV5-1	TRBD2	TRBJ2-5	CASSLVISGSGETQYF	TGCGCCAGCAGCTTGGTGATTAGCGGGAGCGGGGAGACCCAGTACTTC
-	TRBV29-1	TRBD1	TRBJ1-2	CSAGTGSGYTF	TGCAGCGCCGGGACAGGCAGTGGCTACACCTTC
-	TRBV7-2	-	TRBJ1-6	CASSYLSGENSPLHF	TGTGCCAGCAGTTACTTGTCAGGGGAAAATTCACCCCTCCACTTT
many	TRBV11-2	TRBD2	TRBJ2-7	CASRASGNNEQYF	TGTGCCAGCAGGGCAAGCGGGAACAACGAGCAGTACTTC
-	TRBV10-3	TRBD1	TRBJ1-2	CAISGQGIHYGYTF	TGTGCCATCAGTGGACAGGGCATTCACTATGGCTACACCTTC
-	TRBV4-3	-	TRBJ1-1	CASSQDWEGFTEAFF	TGCGCCAGCAGCCAAGATTGGGAGGGTTTCACTGAAGCTTTCTTT
-	TRBV5-4	-	TRBJ2-7	CASSRGGLLYEQYF	TGTGCCAGCAGCCGTGGCGGACTGCTCTACGAGCAGTACTTC